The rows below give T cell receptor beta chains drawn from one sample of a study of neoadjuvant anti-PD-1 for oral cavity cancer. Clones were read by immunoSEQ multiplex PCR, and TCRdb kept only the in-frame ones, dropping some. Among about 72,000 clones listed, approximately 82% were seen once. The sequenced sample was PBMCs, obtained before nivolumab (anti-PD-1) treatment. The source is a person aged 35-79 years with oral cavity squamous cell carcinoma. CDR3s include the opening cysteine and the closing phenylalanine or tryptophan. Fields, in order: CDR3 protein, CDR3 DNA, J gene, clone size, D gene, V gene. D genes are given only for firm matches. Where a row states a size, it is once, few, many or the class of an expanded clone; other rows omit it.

CSAVWHEQYF	TGCAGTGCCGTGTGGCACGAGCAGTACTTC	TRBJ2-7	-	-	TRBV20-1
CASSSQGGNYGYTF	TGTGCCAGCAGTTCTCAGGGTGGGAACTATGGCTACACCTTC	TRBJ1-2	once	-	TRBV28
CAWSLGAAPLHF	TGTGCCTGGAGCCTGGGGGCTGCACCCCTCCACTTT	TRBJ1-6	-	-	TRBV30
CASSKGRMNTEAFF	TGTGCCAGCAGCAAAGGGAGGATGAACACTGAAGCTTTCTTT	TRBJ1-1	-	-	TRBV21-1
CASSQDPHRYAVGYTF	TGCGCCAGCAGCCAAGACCCTCATAGATATGCAGTTGGCTACACCTTC	TRBJ1-2	-	-	TRBV4-1
CASSAPGTGNSSQPQHF	TGTGCCAGCAGTGCCCCCGGGACAGGGAATTCAAGCCAGCCCCAGCATTTT	TRBJ1-5	-	TRBD1	TRBV2
CASSEYLSEAYEQYF	TGCGCCAGCAGTGAGTATCTGTCGGAGGCCTACGAGCAGTACTTC	TRBJ2-7	-	-	TRBV10-2
CASSADSYTQYF	TGTGCCAGCAGTGCTGACTCTTATACGCAGTATTTT	TRBJ2-3	-	-	TRBV2
CASSATGISEAFF	TGTGCCAGCAGCGCGACAGGGATTTCTGAAGCTTTCTTT	TRBJ1-1	-	TRBD1	TRBV7-3
CASNIGPNTGELFF	TGTGCCAGCAACATAGGGCCAAACACCGGGGAGCTGTTTTTT	TRBJ2-2	-	-	TRBV6-5
CASTASLANTGELFF	TGTGCCAGCACCGCTAGCCTAGCGAACACCGGGGAGCTGTTTTTT	TRBJ2-2	-	-	TRBV28
CASSRTGLRGYTF	TGCGCCAGCAGCAGGACAGGGCTCCGTGGCTACACCTTC	TRBJ1-2	-	TRBD1	TRBV4-1
CASSPAQTRYSNQPQHF	TGTGCCAGCAGTCCCGCCCAGACTCGATATAGCAATCAGCCCCAGCATTTT	TRBJ1-5	-	-	TRBV28
CASSSGTPNTEAFF	TGCGCCAGCAGCTCCGGGACACCGAACACTGAAGCTTTCTTT	TRBJ1-1	-	-	TRBV5-1
CASGGTGAYSNQPQHF	TGTGCCAGTGGGGGGACAGGCGCTTATAGCAATCAGCCCCAGCATTTT	TRBJ1-5	-	TRBD1	TRBV2
CASSPSGGQADFYEQYF	TGTGCCAGCAGCCCCTCGGGGGGTCAGGCTGATTTCTACGAGCAGTACTTC	TRBJ2-7	once	TRBD2	TRBV7-6
CATRTGNQPQHF	TGTGCCACCAGGACAGGGAATCAGCCCCAGCATTTT	TRBJ1-5	once	TRBD1	TRBV6-1
CASSLWQERGYTF	TGTGCCAGCAGCTTGTGGCAGGAAAGGGGCTACACCTTC	TRBJ1-2	once	-	TRBV5-8
CSVVGRTPGTEAFF	TGCAGCGTTGTGGGTCGGACGCCGGGGACTGAAGCTTTCTTT	TRBJ1-1	-	-	TRBV29-1
CASSVRDRGFGYTF	TGTGCCAGCAGCGTGCGGGACAGGGGTTTTGGCTACACCTTC	TRBJ1-2	few	TRBD1	TRBV9
CASSPPSESSGRTDTQYF	TGCGCCAGCAGCCCTCCCTCGGAGAGTAGCGGGAGGACGGATACGCAGTATTTT	TRBJ2-3	-	TRBD2	TRBV4-1
CASSYSGGWGQYEQYF	TGTGCCAGCAGTTACTCCGGCGGGTGGGGGCAATACGAGCAGTACTTC	TRBJ2-7	-	-	TRBV6-5
CASSQVWASTDTQYF	TGCGCCAGCAGCCAAGTTTGGGCTAGCACAGATACGCAGTATTTT	TRBJ2-3	-	-	TRBV4-1
CASSQVRIGTSGYEQYF	TGCGCCAGCAGCCAAGTCAGAATAGGGACTAGCGGCTACGAGCAGTACTTC	TRBJ2-7	few	TRBD2	TRBV4-1
CASSNRRDQETQYF	TGTGCCAGCAGCAACCGACGGGACCAAGAGACCCAGTACTTC	TRBJ2-5	-	-	TRBV7-8
CASSQPGVWTNEKLFF	TGTGCCAGCAGCCAGCCCGGGGTGTGGACTAATGAAAAACTGTTTTTT	TRBJ1-4	-	-	TRBV7-9
CASSSTGTGYQPQHF	TGTGCCAGCAGCTCCACTGGGACAGGGTATCAGCCCCAGCATTTT	TRBJ1-5	few	TRBD1	TRBV28
CASSLGSRGRFTGELFF	TGTGCCAGCAGCTTAGGTTCCAGGGGGCGTTTCACCGGGGAGCTGTTTTTT	TRBJ2-2	-	TRBD1	TRBV11-2
CASSSTPGLAFF	TGTGCCAGCAGCTCCACTCCAGGGTTAGCTTTCTTT	TRBJ1-1	once	-	TRBV11-2
CASTLWGDPLGTEQYF	TGCGCCAGCACCCTTTGGGGGGACCCCTTGGGTACCGAGCAGTACTTC	TRBJ2-7	-	-	TRBV10-2
CASSRMGGYEQYF	TGTGCCAGCAGCCGAATGGGGGGGTACGAGCAGTACTTC	TRBJ2-7	few	TRBD2	TRBV11-2
CASSSVNIQYF	TGTGCCAGCAGCTCCGTAAACATTCAGTACTTC	TRBJ2-4	-	-	TRBV7-2
CASSLRNYGYTF	TGTGCCAGCAGTTTAAGAAACTATGGCTACACCTTC	TRBJ1-2	few	-	TRBV28
CASSLTGGAGTDTQYF	TGTGCCAGCAGCCTGACAGGGGGCGCGGGCACAGATACGCAGTATTTT	TRBJ2-3	-	TRBD1	TRBV7-9
CASSFRQYEQYF	TGTGCCAGCAGCTTCAGGCAATACGAGCAGTACTTC	TRBJ2-7	-	-	TRBV5-6
CASSRQGLGPESIETQYF	TGTGCCAGCAGCCGACAGGGTTTAGGCCCCGAATCCATAGAGACCCAGTACTTC	TRBJ2-5	-	TRBD1	TRBV5-6
CASSLWDSLREQYF	TGTGCCAGCAGTTTATGGGACTCCCTCCGCGAGCAGTACTTC	TRBJ2-7	few	-	TRBV28
CASSVEEQTGELFF	TGTGCCAGCAGCGTAGAAGAGCAAACCGGGGAGCTGTTTTTT	TRBJ2-2	-	-	TRBV9
CASSAGTALYGYTF	TGTGCCAGCAGCGCCGGGACAGCTCTCTATGGCTACACCTTC	TRBJ1-2	-	TRBD1	TRBV9
CASPAENGSTIYF	TGTGCCAGCCCCGCAGAGAATGGAAGCACCATATATTTT	TRBJ1-3	-	-	TRBV6-1
CASSQIGGANYGYTF	TGCGCCAGCAGCCAAATAGGGGGCGCAAACTATGGCTACACCTTC	TRBJ1-2	-	TRBD1	TRBV4-1
CASSTQGDSSPLHF	TGTGCCAGCAGCACCCAGGGTGATAGTTCACCCCTCCACTTT	TRBJ1-6	few	-	TRBV7-9
CASSPASGRAREQYF	TGTGCCAGCAGTCCAGCTAGCGGGAGGGCCCGCGAGCAGTACTTC	TRBJ2-7	-	TRBD2	TRBV27
CASSLETGYTEAFF	TGTGCCAGCAGTTTAGAGACAGGGTATACTGAAGCTTTCTTT	TRBJ1-1	-	TRBD1	TRBV27
CASGWLYGGKYF	TGTGCCAGCGGGTGGCTATACGGGGGCAAGTACTTC	TRBJ2-7	-	-	TRBV6-1
CASSVSPSGAETQYF	TGTGCCAGCAGCGTATCCCCTAGCGGGGCGGAGACCCAGTACTTC	TRBJ2-5	-	TRBD2	TRBV9
CASSPGQGASQPQHF	TGCGCCAGCAGCCCAGGACAGGGGGCGAGTCAGCCCCAGCATTTT	TRBJ1-5	-	TRBD1	TRBV5-1